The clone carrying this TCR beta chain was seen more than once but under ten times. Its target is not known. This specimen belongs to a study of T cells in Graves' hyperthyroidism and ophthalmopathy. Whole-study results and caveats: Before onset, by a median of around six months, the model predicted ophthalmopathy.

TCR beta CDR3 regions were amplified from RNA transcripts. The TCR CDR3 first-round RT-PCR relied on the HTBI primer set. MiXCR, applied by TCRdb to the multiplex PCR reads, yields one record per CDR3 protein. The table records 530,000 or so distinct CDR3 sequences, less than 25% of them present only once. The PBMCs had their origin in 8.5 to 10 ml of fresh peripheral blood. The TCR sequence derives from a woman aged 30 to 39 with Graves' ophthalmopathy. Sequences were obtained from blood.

The CDR3 coding sequence is TGTGCCAGCAGTTTATTGGACCGAGCTCAATCCTATGGCTACACCTTC. It yields the protein CASSLLDRAQSYGYTF. V usage is TRBV28 and J usage is TRBJ1-2, with D unresolved. Trimming left V 1 base short and J 4 bases short, with 16 bases between. This CDR3 is built from 16 residues. Germline assignment: CDR1 MDHEN and CDR2 SYDVKM.